The sequence of this T cell receptor beta chain was determined in a study of sequential checkpoint blockade in melanoma. Study background: Arm A got nivolumab then ipilimumab; arm B the reverse, 1:1. Maintenance nivolumab came after either treatment sequence.

With respect to this clone: A read error may account for a junction end that differs from germline.

The CDR3 contains 14 residues. Germline lookup yields CDR1 SNHLY and CDR2 FYNNEI. Noted treatment: randomized to nivolumab then ipilimumab (arm A) or the reverse (arm B). No patient had prior DNA-damaging chemotherapy. Sequenced by immunoSEQ multiplex PCR; TCRdb stores in-frame clones only, minus some. The repertoire consists of about 40,000 clones, with 84% occurring once and the leading ten covering 4.5% to 7%. This clonotype was obtained from a human donor with melanoma. The specimen comprised CD8+ T cells sorted from blood (inferred from file names), sampled from a patient given nivolumab and ipilimumab in sequence. The chain is built from TRBV2 and TRBJ2-7; 8 bases are a match to TRBD1. CDR3 DNA: TGTGCCAGCATTGACAGGGGAAGCTCCCACGAGCAGTACTTC. As protein: CASIDRGSSHEQYF.